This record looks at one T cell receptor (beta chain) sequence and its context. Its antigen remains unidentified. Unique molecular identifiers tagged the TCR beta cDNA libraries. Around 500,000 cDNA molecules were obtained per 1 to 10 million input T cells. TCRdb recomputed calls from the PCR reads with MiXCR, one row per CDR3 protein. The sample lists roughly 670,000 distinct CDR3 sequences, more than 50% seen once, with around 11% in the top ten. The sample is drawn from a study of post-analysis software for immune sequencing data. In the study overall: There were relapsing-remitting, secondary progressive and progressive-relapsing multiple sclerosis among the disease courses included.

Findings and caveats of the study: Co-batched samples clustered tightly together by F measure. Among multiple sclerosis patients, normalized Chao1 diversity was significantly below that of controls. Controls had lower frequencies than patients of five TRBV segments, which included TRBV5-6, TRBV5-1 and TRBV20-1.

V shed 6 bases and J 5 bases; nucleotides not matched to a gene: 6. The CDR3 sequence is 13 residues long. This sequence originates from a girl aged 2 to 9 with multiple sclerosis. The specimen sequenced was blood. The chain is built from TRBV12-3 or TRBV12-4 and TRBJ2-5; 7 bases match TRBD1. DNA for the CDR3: TGTGCCAGCAGCCGACAGGGCAGGGAGACCCAGTACTTC. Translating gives CASSRQGRETQYF.